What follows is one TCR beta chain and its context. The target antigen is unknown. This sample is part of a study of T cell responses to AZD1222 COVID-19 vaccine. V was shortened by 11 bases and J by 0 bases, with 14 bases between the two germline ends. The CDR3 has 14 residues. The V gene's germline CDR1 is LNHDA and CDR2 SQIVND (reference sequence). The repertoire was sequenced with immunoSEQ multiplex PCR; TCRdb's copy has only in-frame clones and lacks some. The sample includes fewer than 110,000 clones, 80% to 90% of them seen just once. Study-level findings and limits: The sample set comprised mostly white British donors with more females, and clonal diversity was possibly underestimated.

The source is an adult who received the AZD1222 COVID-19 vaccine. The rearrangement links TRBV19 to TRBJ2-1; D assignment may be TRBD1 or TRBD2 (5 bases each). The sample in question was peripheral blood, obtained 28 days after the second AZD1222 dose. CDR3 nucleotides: TGTGCCGTGGGGGATCCCGGCTCCTACAATGAGCAGTTCTTC. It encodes CAVGDPGSYNEQFF.